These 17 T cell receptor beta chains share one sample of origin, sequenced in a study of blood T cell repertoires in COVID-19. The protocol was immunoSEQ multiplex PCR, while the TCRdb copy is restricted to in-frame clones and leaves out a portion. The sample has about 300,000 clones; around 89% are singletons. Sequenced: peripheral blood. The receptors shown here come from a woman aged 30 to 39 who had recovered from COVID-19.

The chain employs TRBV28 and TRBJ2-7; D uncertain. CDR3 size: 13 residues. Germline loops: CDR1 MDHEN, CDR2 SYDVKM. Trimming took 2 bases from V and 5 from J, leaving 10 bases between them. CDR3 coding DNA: TGTGCCAGCAGTTTAGCGGCATCGGACGAGCAGTACTTC. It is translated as CASSLAASDEQYF. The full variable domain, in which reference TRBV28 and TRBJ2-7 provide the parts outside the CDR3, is DVKVTQSSRYLVKRTGEKVFLECVQDMDHENMFWYRQDPGLGLRLIYFSYDVKMKEKGDIPEGYSVSREKKERFSLILESASTNQTSMYLCASSLAASDEQYFGPGTRLTVT.

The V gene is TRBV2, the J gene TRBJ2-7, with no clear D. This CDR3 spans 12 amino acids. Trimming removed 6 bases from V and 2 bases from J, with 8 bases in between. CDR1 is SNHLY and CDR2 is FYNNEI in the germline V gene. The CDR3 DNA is TGTGCCAGCAGAACGGTTACCTACGAGCAGTACTTC. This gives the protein CASRTVTYEQYF.

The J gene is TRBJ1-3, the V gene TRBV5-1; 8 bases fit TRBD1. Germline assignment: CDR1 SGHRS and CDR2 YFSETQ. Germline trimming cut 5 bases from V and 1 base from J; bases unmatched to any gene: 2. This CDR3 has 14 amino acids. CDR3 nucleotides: TGCGCCAGCAGGGACAGGGAGTCTGGAAACACCATATATTTT. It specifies CASRDRESGNTIYF.

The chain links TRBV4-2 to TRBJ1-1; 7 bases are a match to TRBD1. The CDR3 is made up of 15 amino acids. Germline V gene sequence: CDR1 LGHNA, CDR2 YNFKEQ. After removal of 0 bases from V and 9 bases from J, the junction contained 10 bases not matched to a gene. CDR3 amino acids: CASSQDRGWGAKAFF. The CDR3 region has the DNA TGTGCCAGCAGCCAAGACAGGGGGTGGGGGGCTAAAGCTTTCTTT.

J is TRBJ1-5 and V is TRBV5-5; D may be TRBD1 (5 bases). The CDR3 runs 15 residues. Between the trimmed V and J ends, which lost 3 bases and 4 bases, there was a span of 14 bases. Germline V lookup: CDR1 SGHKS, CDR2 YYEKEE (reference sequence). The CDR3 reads CASSSAPRANQPQHF. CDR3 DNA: TGTGCCAGCAGCTCGGCCCCCAGGGCTAATCAGCCCCAGCATTTT.

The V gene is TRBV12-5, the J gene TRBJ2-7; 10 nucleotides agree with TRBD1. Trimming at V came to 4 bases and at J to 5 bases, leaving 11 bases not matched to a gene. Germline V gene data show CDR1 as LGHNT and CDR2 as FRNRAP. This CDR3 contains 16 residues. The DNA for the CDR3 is TGTGCTAGTGGTTCTAACCCGGGACAGGGGATCAACGAGCAGTACTTC. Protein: CASGSNPGQGINEQYF.

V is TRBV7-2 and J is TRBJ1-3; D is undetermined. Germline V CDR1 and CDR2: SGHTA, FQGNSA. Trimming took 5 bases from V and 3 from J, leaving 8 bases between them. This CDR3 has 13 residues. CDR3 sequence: CASSPYYGNTIYF. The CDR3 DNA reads TGTGCCAGCAGCCCTTACTATGGAAACACCATATATTTT. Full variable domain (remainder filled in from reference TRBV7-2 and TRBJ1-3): GAGVSQSPSNKVTEKGKDVELRCDPISGHTALYWYRQSLGQGLEFLIYFQGNSAPDKSGLPSDRFSAERTGGSVSTLTIQRTQQEDSAVYLCASSPYYGNTIYFGEGSWLTVV.

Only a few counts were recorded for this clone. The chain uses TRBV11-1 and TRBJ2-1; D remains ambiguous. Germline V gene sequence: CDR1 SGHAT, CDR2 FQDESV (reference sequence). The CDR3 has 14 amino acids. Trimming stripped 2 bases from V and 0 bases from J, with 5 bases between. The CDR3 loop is CASSLSSSYNEQFF. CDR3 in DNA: TGTGCCAGCAGCTTATCTAGCTCCTACAATGAGCAGTTCTTC.

The CDR3 DNA reads TGTGCCAGCAGCGGCGGACAGGGGGCGGCTGGCTACACCTTC. The encoded protein is CASSGGQGAAGYTF. This rearrangement joins TRBV9 to TRBJ1-2; TRBD1 agrees at 11 bases. This CDR3 spans 14 amino acids. Germline-derived CDR1 and CDR2 are SGDLS and YYNGEE. V lost 3 bases, J lost 7 bases, and 5 bases stayed unmatched.

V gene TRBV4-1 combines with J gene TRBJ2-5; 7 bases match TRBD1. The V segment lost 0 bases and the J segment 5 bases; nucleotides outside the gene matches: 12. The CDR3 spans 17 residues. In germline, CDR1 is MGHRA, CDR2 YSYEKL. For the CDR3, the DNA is TGCGCCAGCAGCCAAGACAGGGGGATAGCCTCTCGGGAGACCCAGTACTTC. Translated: CASSQDRGIASRETQYF.

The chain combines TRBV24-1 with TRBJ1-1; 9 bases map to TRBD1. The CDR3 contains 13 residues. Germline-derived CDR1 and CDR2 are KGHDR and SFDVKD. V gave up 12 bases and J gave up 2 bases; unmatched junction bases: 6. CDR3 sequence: CAARQGVNTEAFF. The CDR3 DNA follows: TGTGCCGCGCGACAGGGGGTCAACACTGAAGCTTTCTTT.

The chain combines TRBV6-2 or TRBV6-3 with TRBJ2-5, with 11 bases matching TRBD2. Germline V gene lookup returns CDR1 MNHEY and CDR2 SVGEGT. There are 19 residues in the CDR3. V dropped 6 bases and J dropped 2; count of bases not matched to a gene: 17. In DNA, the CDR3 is TGTGCCAGCAGCCCACTAGCGGGGGCGAAAACGCGGAAACAAGAGACCCAGTACTTC. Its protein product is CASSPLAGAKTRKQETQYF.

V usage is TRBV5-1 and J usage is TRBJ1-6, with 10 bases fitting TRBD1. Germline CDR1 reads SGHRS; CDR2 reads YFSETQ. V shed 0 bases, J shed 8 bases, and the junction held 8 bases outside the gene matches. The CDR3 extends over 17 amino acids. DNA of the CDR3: TGCGCCAGCAGCTTGGCCGGAGTGGGACAGGGGCATTCACCCCTCCACTTT. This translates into CASSLAGVGQGHSPLHF.

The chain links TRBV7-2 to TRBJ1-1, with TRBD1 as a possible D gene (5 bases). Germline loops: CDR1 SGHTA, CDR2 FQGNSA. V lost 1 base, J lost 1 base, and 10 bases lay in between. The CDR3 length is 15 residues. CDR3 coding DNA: TGTGCCAGCAGCTTAGGTGCGGGGCGGAACACTGAAGCTTTCTTT. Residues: CASSLGAGRNTEAFF.

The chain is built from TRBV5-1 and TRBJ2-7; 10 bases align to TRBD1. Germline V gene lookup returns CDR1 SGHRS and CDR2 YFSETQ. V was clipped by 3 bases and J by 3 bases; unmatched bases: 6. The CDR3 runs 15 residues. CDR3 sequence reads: CASSSLGQGRYEQYF. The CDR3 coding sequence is TGCGCCAGCAGCTCGTTGGGACAGGGGCGCTACGAGCAGTACTTC.

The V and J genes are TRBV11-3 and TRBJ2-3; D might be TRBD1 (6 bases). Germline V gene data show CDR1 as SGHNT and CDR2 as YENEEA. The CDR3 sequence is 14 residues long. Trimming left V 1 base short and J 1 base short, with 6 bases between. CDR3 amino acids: CASSLGQGTDTQYF. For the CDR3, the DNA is TGTGCCAGCAGCTTAGGACAGGGCACAGATACGCAGTATTTT.

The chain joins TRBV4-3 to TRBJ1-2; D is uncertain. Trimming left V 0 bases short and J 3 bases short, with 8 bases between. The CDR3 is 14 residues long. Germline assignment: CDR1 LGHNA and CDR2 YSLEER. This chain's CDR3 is CASSQDLPDYGYTF. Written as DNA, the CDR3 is TGCGCCAGCAGCCAAGATCTCCCGGACTATGGCTACACCTTC.